This TCR beta chain appears in the sequencing data of a study of type 1 regulatory T cells. Study at large: T-allo10 is a Tr1-enriched, alloantigen-specific CD4 T cell product made in vitro.

CDR3 length: 12 amino acids. Germline values: CDR1 SEHNR, CDR2 FQNEAQ (reference sequence). MiXCR was run by TCRdb on the reads, yielding one entry per CDR3 protein. The sample consists of approximately 42,000 distinct CDR3 sequences, about 12% of them appearing once. As concerns this clonotype: Its target is not known. One end of the junction fails to match germline, which may point to a read error.

Study-wide results and limits: Compared with non-Tr1 cells, Tr1 cells showed a narrower TCR repertoire.

Sequenced material: cultured non-Tr1 T cells, either the whole culture or a sorted T cell fraction (not recorded which). The sequence came from a human donor in good health. The chain links TRBV7-9 to TRBJ2-4; D may correspond to TRBD1 or TRBD2 (5 bases each). The CDR3 nucleotides read TGTGCCAGCAGCCAAACCGGGACGGACGAGGACTTC. This encodes CASSQTGTDEDF. The full variable domain, with the rest looked up from reference TRBV7-9 and TRBJ2-4, is DTGVSQNPRHKITKRGQNVTFRCDPISEHNRLYWYRQTLGQGPEFLTYFQNEAQLEKSRLLSDRFSAERPKGSFSTLEIQRTEQGDSAMYLCASSQTGTDEDFGAGTRLSVL.